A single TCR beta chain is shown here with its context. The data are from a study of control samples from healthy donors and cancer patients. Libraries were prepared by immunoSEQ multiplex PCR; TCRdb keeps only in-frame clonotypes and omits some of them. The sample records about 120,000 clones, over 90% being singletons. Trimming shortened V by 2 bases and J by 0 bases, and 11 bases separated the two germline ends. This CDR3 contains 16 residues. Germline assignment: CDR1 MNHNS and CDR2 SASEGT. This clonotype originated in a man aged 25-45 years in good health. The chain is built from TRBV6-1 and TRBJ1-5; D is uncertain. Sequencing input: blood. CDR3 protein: CASSESRQYSNQPQHF. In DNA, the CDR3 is TGTGCCAGCAGTGAATCTCGGCAGTATAGCAATCAGCCCCAGCATTTT.